These T cell receptor beta chains were read from a single sample in a study of CD4 T cells in relation to SARS-CoV-2 and coronaviruses. No antigen has been identified for these receptors. Clones were sequenced by immunoSEQ multiplex PCR, and TCRdb holds only the in-frame ones, with some missing. The sample lists 21,000 or so clones, about 80% occurring once. Sequencing used CD4+ T cells from PBMCs, cultured in vitro. All receptors come from a human donor in good health. The CDR3 runs from the conserved cysteine through the conserved F or W. D genes are given only for firm matches. Expanded clones get a size class; other rows say once, few or many, or leave the size out.

j_gene	d_gene	v_gene	abundance	CDR3nt	CDR3aa
TRBJ2-5	TRBD2	TRBV4-1	-	TGCGCCAGCAGCCAAGCGAGACTAGCGGGAGGGCCCGAGACCCAGTACTTC	CASSQARLAGGPETQYF
TRBJ2-7	-	TRBV6-5	-	TGTGCCAGCAGTTACGGACTAGGGGGGAACTACGAGCAGTACTTC	CASSYGLGGNYEQYF
TRBJ2-1	-	TRBV18	-	TGTGCCAGCTCACCACTTAGGGCAGGGGCCTACAATGAGCAGTTCTTC	CASSPLRAGAYNEQFF
TRBJ2-3	TRBD1	TRBV6-5	-	TGTGCCAGCAGTTCAGGACAGGGTCCAGATACGCAGTATTTT	CASSSGQGPDTQYF
TRBJ1-5	-	TRBV7-2	-	TGTGCCAGCAGCCAAATCCGGGTCCACAATCAGCCCCAGCATTTT	CASSQIRVHNQPQHF
TRBJ2-1	TRBD1	TRBV3-1/TRBV3-2	-	TGTGCCAGCAGCACCAGGGGGAATGAGCAGTTCTTC	CASSTRGNEQFF
TRBJ2-7	TRBD1	TRBV30	-	TGTGCCTGGACAGGGGGCGGCTACTACGAGCAGTACTTC	CAWTGGGYYEQYF
TRBJ1-1	-	TRBV19	-	TGTGCCAGTAGTGCCAGGGGCTCTAACACTGAAGCTTTCTTT	CASSARGSNTEAFF
TRBJ2-1	TRBD2	TRBV5-6	-	TGTGCCAGCAGCCATTTTCTAGCGGGAGGCAATGAGCAGTTCTTC	CASSHFLAGGNEQFF
TRBJ2-2	TRBD2	TRBV11-3	-	TGTGCCAGCAGCCGCCTTAGCGGGTCGAACACCGGGGAGCTGTTTTTT	CASSRLSGSNTGELFF
TRBJ2-1	TRBD2	TRBV7-9	-	TGTGCCAGCAGCTTAGGCGGGAGTGGGTACAATGAGCAGTTCTTC	CASSLGGSGYNEQFF
TRBJ2-7	-	TRBV11-3	once	TGTGCCAGCAGCTTCGATTTGAGGATCTCCTACGAGCAGTACTTC	CASSFDLRISYEQYF
TRBJ2-2	TRBD2	TRBV10-3	-	TGTGCCATCAACGGAAGGAGCGGGGATACCGGGGAGCTGTTTTTT	CAINGRSGDTGELFF
TRBJ2-5	-	TRBV9	once	TGTGCCAGCAGCGTAGCTCCACGGACTGAAGAGACCCAGTACTTC	CASSVAPRTEETQYF
TRBJ2-3	-	TRBV10-1	-	TGCGCCAGCAGTAGGACCCCCGCTGGCACAGATACGCAGTATTTT	CASSRTPAGTDTQYF
TRBJ1-2	TRBD1	TRBV19	-	TGTGCCAGTACCCACTCGGACAGGGACTATGGCTACACCTTC	CASTHSDRDYGYTF
TRBJ1-1	-	TRBV5-5	-	TGTGCCAGCAGCTTGAAGGGGAGGAACACTGAAGCTTTCTTT	CASSLKGRNTEAFF
TRBJ2-5	-	TRBV5-1	-	TGCGCCAGCAGCGCTACTCCGGGACAACGAGAGACCCAGTACTTC	CASSATPGQRETQYF
TRBJ2-7	-	TRBV10-3	-	TGTGCCATCAGTGATGATGTGGTTTACGAGCAGTACTTC	CAISDDVVYEQYF
TRBJ1-1	-	TRBV19	-	TGTGCCAGTAGTATCCACCCTATGAACACTGAAGCTTTCTTT	CASSIHPMNTEAFF
TRBJ1-2	TRBD1	TRBV6-5	once	TGTGCCAGCAGCTCCGACCAGGGGGCGGGTGGCTACACCTTC	CASSSDQGAGGYTF
TRBJ2-2	-	TRBV21-1	-	TGTGCCAGCAGCAACTCCGGGACAGGGGTCACCGGGGAGCTGTTTTTT	CASSNSGTGVTGELFF
TRBJ2-5	-	TRBV19	-	TGTGCCAGTAGTATAGATCTCCAGGGGCGAAACCAAGAGACCCAGTACTTC	CASSIDLQGRNQETQYF
TRBJ2-1	TRBD2	TRBV4-2	few	TGTGCCAGCAGCCAAGAGACCCTAGCGGGGCGAAGTGAGCAGTTCTTC	CASSQETLAGRSEQFF
TRBJ2-5	TRBD1	TRBV19	once	TGTGCCAGTAGCGGGACAGGGCAAGAGACCCAGTACTTC	CASSGTGQETQYF
TRBJ2-1	-	TRBV12-3/TRBV12-4	-	TGTGCCAGCACCAGGGTGGATGAGCAGTTCTTC	CASTRVDEQFF
TRBJ2-7	-	TRBV29-1	-	TGCAGCGCGGCACAGGGTTCCTACGAGCAGTACTTC	CSAAQGSYEQYF
TRBJ2-3	-	TRBV11-3	-	TGTGCCAGCAGCTTAGGTCGCAGGTCCGTTAGCACAGATACGCAGTATTTT	CASSLGRRSVSTDTQYF
TRBJ2-3	-	TRBV24-1	-	TGTGCCACCAGTGATTTGGGTGGGGTAGGCACAGATACGCAGTATTTT	CATSDLGGVGTDTQYF
TRBJ2-7	-	TRBV6-5	-	TGTGCCAGCCGCGGTGACTCCTACGAGCAGTACTTC	CASRGDSYEQYF
TRBJ2-3	-	TRBV6-5	once	TGTGCCAGCAGTCGGGGCGGGAACACGCAGTATTTT	CASSRGGNTQYF
TRBJ1-3	-	TRBV6-1	-	TGTGCCAGCAGTGAAGGGACAGTTTCTGGAAACACCATATATTTT	CASSEGTVSGNTIYF
TRBJ1-1	-	TRBV29-1	-	TGCAGCGTCGGACACGGGGCCCACACTGAAGCTTTCTTT	CSVGHGAHTEAFF
TRBJ1-3	TRBD1	TRBV6-5	-	TGTGCCAGCAGACAGGGGTCCGGCTCTGGAAACACCATATATTTT	CASRQGSGSGNTIYF
TRBJ2-7	TRBD2	TRBV19	-	TGTGCCAGTAGCCTAGCGGGAGGGGATGAGCAGTACTTC	CASSLAGGDEQYF
TRBJ2-2	-	TRBV24-1	-	TGTGCCATCAGTTTGGGGAACACCGGGGAGCTGTTTTTT	CAISLGNTGELFF
TRBJ1-2	TRBD1	TRBV3-1/TRBV3-2	few	TGTGCCAGCAGCCAACTCAGGGGGCACAAGGGCTACACCTTC	CASSQLRGHKGYTF
TRBJ2-7	TRBD2	TRBV11-2	-	TGTGCCAGCAGCTTAAATCCGGGAGGGCCGGAGCAGTACTTC	CASSLNPGGPEQYF
TRBJ2-7	-	TRBV5-6	-	TGTGCCAGCAGCTTTCCACAGGGCTCCTACGAGCAGTACTTC	CASSFPQGSYEQYF
TRBJ2-5	-	TRBV30	-	TGTGCCTGGAAGGGCGGTTTCTGGGGGCGCAAACCGGAGACCCAGTACTTC	CAWKGGFWGRKPETQYF
TRBJ2-5	-	TRBV5-5	-	TGTGCCAGCAGCCCAAGGACAGAAGAGACCCAGTACTTC	CASSPRTEETQYF
TRBJ2-2	TRBD1	TRBV19	-	TGTGCCAGTAGTATAGCCGCGGGACAGGGCCTGAACACCGGGGAGCTGTTTTTT	CASSIAAGQGLNTGELFF
TRBJ1-5	-	TRBV2	-	TGTGCCAGCAGTGAACGAGGCAGGGTTCTAGGGCCCCAGCATTTT	CASSERGRVLGPQHF
TRBJ2-1	-	TRBV2	-	TGTGCCAGCAGTGGTAAGGGGGGGGTTTCGAATGAGCAGTTCTTC	CASSGKGGVSNEQFF
TRBJ2-7	-	TRBV19	-	TGTGCCAGTAGTACAACCCGGGACGACGAGCAGTACTTC	CASSTTRDDEQYF
TRBJ1-3	-	TRBV6-2/TRBV6-3	-	TGTGCCAGCAGTTACTCGGGGGGAGGCGCTGGAAACACCATATATTTT	CASSYSGGGAGNTIYF
TRBJ2-7	-	TRBV27	-	TGTGCCAGCAGTTTGGGGTTTCTGAAGAGGGGCGGTCCCTACGAGCAGTACTTC	CASSLGFLKRGGPYEQYF
TRBJ1-2	-	TRBV27	-	TGTGCCAGCAGTATGGGCCCGGTGGGTGGCTACACCTTC	CASSMGPVGGYTF
TRBJ1-5	TRBD1	TRBV30	few	TGTGCCTGGAGTGTAAGGACAGGGTCCAATCAGCCCCAGCATTTT	CAWSVRTGSNQPQHF
TRBJ2-1	TRBD2	TRBV4-2	once	TGTGCCAGCAGCCAAGACGGGACTAGCGCGCTTAGGGAGCAGTTCTTC	CASSQDGTSALREQFF
TRBJ1-3	-	TRBV18	-	TGTGCCAGCTCACCACGGGGGAAAGGAAAAAACACCATATATTTT	CASSPRGKGKNTIYF
TRBJ2-2	TRBD2	TRBV5-4	-	TGTGCCAGCAGCTTCGGGGGAGGGGTGAACACCGGGGAGCTGTTTTTT	CASSFGGGVNTGELFF
TRBJ1-1	-	TRBV6-5	-	TGTGCCAGCAGCACAGGGTGGAACACTGAAGCTTTCTTT	CASSTGWNTEAFF